What follows are 18 T cell receptor beta chains derived from one specimen sequenced in a study of OX40 agonist ivuxolimab in advanced cancers. Only in-frame clones appear in the TCRdb table, and some are missing; sequencing was by immunoSEQ multiplex PCR. The sample holds 40,000 to 45,000 clones, approximately 90% seen once. Here the sequenced sample was CD4+ or CD8+ T cells sorted from blood, taken in a trial of the OX40 agonist ivuxolimab. Receptor source: an adult with an advanced solid tumor such as melanoma, head and neck, liver or kidney cancer.

This sequence joins TRBV19 and TRBJ1-5; D possibly corresponds to TRBD1 (6 bases). Trimming took 10 bases from V and 5 from J, leaving 15 bases between them. The CDR3 is 13 residues long. Germline V gene sequence: CDR1 LNHDA, CDR2 SQIVND (reference sequence). In DNA, the CDR3 is TGTGCCACAGTCGGGAGGGGGGATCAGCCCCAGCATTTT. Protein product: CATVGRGDQPQHF. Combining the CDR3 with reference TRBV19 and TRBJ1-5 gives the whole variable domain DGGITQSPKYLFRKEGQNVTLSCEQNLNHDAMYWYRQDPGQGLRLIYYSQIVNDFQKGDIAEGYSVSREKKESFPLTVTSAQKNPTAFYLCATVGRGDQPQHFGDGTRLSIL.

This clone came up a few times. V and J are TRBV19 and TRBJ1-1; D remains ambiguous. Germline V gene lookup returns CDR1 LNHDA and CDR2 SQIVND (reference sequence). The CDR3 is 14 residues long. Trimming removed 5 bases at V and 5 bases at J, with 15 bases between. As DNA, the CDR3 is TGTGCCAGTAGTTCCGCAGGCACGACGACTGAAGCTTTCTTT. Protein product: CASSSAGTTTEAFF.

The chain is built from TRBV18 and TRBJ1-1; D gene unclear. The V end lost 2 bases, the J end lost 0 bases, and 7 bases lay between the germline ends. Germline V gene sequence: CDR1 KGHSH, CDR2 LQKENI. The CDR3 totals 14 residues. DNA for the CDR3: TGTGCCAGCTCACCAAATGAGATGAACACTGAAGCTTTCTTT. This sequence encodes CASSPNEMNTEAFF. Looking up the rest from reference TRBV18 and TRBJ1-1 gives the full variable domain: NAGVMQNPRHLVRRRGQEARLRCSPMKGHSHVYWYRQLPEEGLKFMVYLQKENIIDESGMPKERFSAEFPKEGPSILRIQQVVRGDSAAYFCASSPNEMNTEAFFGQGTRLTVV.

The chain links TRBV5-4 to TRBJ2-5; no clear D gene. The CDR3 is 12 amino acids. Germline CDR1 is SGHNT and CDR2 is YYREEE (reference sequence). V was shortened by 0 bases and J by 5 bases, with 5 bases between the two germline ends. The CDR3 DNA reads TGTGCCAGCAGCTTGGACTCCGAGACCCAGTACTTC. Amino acids: CASSLDSETQYF.

The chain has TRBV18 and TRBJ2-1; D gene uncertain. Germline assignment: CDR1 KGHSH and CDR2 LQKENI. Trimming shortened V by 3 bases and J by 4 bases, and 13 bases separated the two germline ends. CDR3 size: 15 residues. CDR3 nucleotides: TGTGCCAGCTCACCTGGGGTCGACGGGTACAATGAGCAGTTCTTC. Its translation is CASSPGVDGYNEQFF.

V and J are TRBV27 and TRBJ1-1, with 9 positions matching TRBD1. Unmatched junction bases numbered 7, after V lost 4 bases and J lost 4 bases. Per germline, CDR1 MNHEY and CDR2 SMNVEV (reference sequence). This CDR3 is built from 15 residues. In DNA form, the CDR3 reads TGTGCCAGCAGTTCCCACAGGGGGCAGAGCACTGAAGCTTTCTTT. Amino acid sequence: CASSSHRGQSTEAFF.

V and J are TRBV28 and TRBJ2-2, with 9 bases identical to TRBD1. The trim removed 4 bases at V and 4 bases at J, leaving 10 bases unmatched. Germline V gene sequence: CDR1 MDHEN, CDR2 SYDVKM. The CDR3 consists of 17 residues. DNA for the CDR3: TGTGCCAGCAGTTCACTCTCCGGGACAGGGTCCACCGGGGAGCTGTTTTTT. Amino acid sequence: CASSSLSGTGSTGELFF. Full variable domain (rest looked up from reference TRBV28 and TRBJ2-2): DVKVTQSSRYLVKRTGEKVFLECVQDMDHENMFWYRQDPGLGLRLIYFSYDVKMKEKGDIPEGYSVSREKKERFSLILESASTNQTSMYLCASSSLSGTGSTGELFFGEGSRLTVL.

The gene calls are TRBV10-1 and TRBJ2-3; the D is unclear. Deletions cut 3 bases from V and 4 bases from J, with 5 bases between. This CDR3 region has 12 residues. Germline V lookup: CDR1 WNHNN, CDR2 SYGVQD (reference sequence). The CDR3 is CASSDFPDTQYF. CDR3 nucleotides: TGCGCCAGCAGTGATTTCCCAGATACGCAGTATTTT.

This clone was seen just once. This chain connects TRBV7-9 to TRBJ2-2, with D unclear. Germline V lookup: CDR1 SEHNR, CDR2 FQNEAQ (reference sequence). The CDR3 sequence is 14 residues long. Trimming removed 6 bases from V and 4 bases from J, with 12 bases in between. In DNA form, the CDR3 reads TGTGCCAGCAGGGGTACTGGGGTCACCGGGGAGCTGTTTTTT. This gives the protein CASRGTGVTGELFF. Filled out from reference TRBV7-9 and TRBJ2-2, the complete variable domain reads DTGVSQNPRHKITKRGQNVTFRCDPISEHNRLYWYRQTLGQGPEFLTYFQNEAQLEKSRLLSDRFSAERPKGSFSTLEIQRTEQGDSAMYLCASRGTGVTGELFFGEGSRLTVL.

The J gene is TRBJ1-1, the V gene TRBV19; a weak D match, TRBD1 (6 bases). With 4 bases removed from V and 0 bases from J, the gap between germline ends came to 9 bases. This CDR3 is 14 amino acids long. Germline V CDR1 and CDR2: LNHDA, SQIVND (reference sequence). In DNA, the CDR3 is TGTGCCAGTAGTAACAGGGATCTGAACACTGAAGCTTTCTTT. Its translation: CASSNRDLNTEAFF.

This clone has just one count. This sequence joins TRBV4-3 and TRBJ2-6; 8 bases are shared with TRBD1. This CDR3 spans 17 amino acids. J lost 4 bases, V lost 1 base, and 6 bases had no gene match. The germline gives CDR1 LGHNA, CDR2 YSLEER. The CDR3 loop is CASSQGKTGAGANVLTF. DNA for the CDR3: TGCGCCAGCAGCCAAGGGAAGACAGGGGCCGGGGCCAACGTCCTGACTTTC.

The rearrangement uses TRBV5-4 and TRBJ2-7; TRBD1 might be the D (7 bases). Deletions cut 3 bases from V and 2 bases from J, with 18 bases between. The CDR3 covers 16 residues. The V gene's germline CDR1 is SGHNT and CDR2 YYREEE (reference sequence). CDR3 sequence: CASSSGGQRTAYEQYF. Written as DNA, the CDR3 is TGTGCCAGCAGCTCAGGGGGGCAGAGGACGGCCTACGAGCAGTACTTC.

Comment on this clone: One end of the junction does not line up with germline, which may come from a read error. This chain links TRBV7-7 with TRBJ2-2, with TRBD2 matching 9 bases. CDR3 length equals 15 residues. CDR1 and CDR2 from the germline V gene are SSHAT and FNYEAQ (reference sequence). The CDR3, as DNA: TGTGCTAGCAGCGAATTAGCGGGGGACACCGGGGAGCTGTTTTTT. Translated, it gives CASSELAGDTGELFF.

The chain has TRBV6-6 and TRBJ1-1; 9 bases line up with TRBD1. V lost 5 bases to trimming and J lost 8 bases; unmatched junction nucleotides: 6. The germline CDR1 and CDR2 sequences are MNHNY and SVGAGI (reference sequence). This CDR3 has 13 residues. In DNA form, the CDR3 reads TGTGCCAGCAGTACTAGGGACAGGGAGGAAGCTTTCTTT. As protein: CASSTRDREEAFF.

V is TRBV21-1 and J is TRBJ2-7. TRBV21-1 is designated a pseudogene. This CDR3 has 14 residues. CDR3 bases: TGTGCCAGCAGCAGGTCCCGGGCCATGTGCGAGCAGTACTTC. Protein product: CASSRSRAMCEQYF.

The chain links TRBV28 to TRBJ1-4; 7 bases are a match to TRBD1. Germline CDR1 MDHEN, CDR2 SYDVKM. V trimming: 3 bases; J trimming: 5 bases; junction bases outside the gene matches: 3. The CDR3 is 14 amino acids. Here the CDR3 DNA reads TGTGCCAGCAGTTTGGCAGGGGGGAATGAAAAACTGTTTTTT. This encodes CASSLAGGNEKLFF.

This clone has just one count. This chain joins TRBV21-1 and TRBJ1-1. TRBV21-1 is reported as a pseudogene. The CDR3 spans 16 residues. This CDR3 reads CASSKSLAGPNTEAFF. The CDR3, as DNA: TGTGCCAGCAGCAAGTCGCTCGCGGGGCCCAACACTGAAGCTTTCTTT.

The V gene is TRBV18, the J gene TRBJ2-7, with D tentatively TRBD1 (6 bases). This CDR3 has 14 amino acids. Germline V CDR1 and CDR2: KGHSH, LQKENI. Trimming removed 3 bases from V and 4 bases from J, with 13 bases in between. CDR3 coding DNA: TGTGCCAGCTCACCCGTACAGGGCCCTTACGAGCAGTACTTC. Its translation: CASSPVQGPYEQYF.